These 30 T cell receptor beta chains were all obtained from the same sample, sequenced in a study of T cell repertoires in cytomegalovirus infection (dated by TCRdb to between 2017 and 2020). Which antigens these TCRs recognize remains unknown. For sequencing, an Illumina HiSeq 1500 was employed. TCRdb handled the public reads itself, with Q25 trimming in fastp and clone calling in MiXCR, and kept productive beta chains. Rows are combined by CDR3 protein, so each entry shows the most common genes and DNA. The sample data list some 940,000 distinct CDR3 sequences, and about a third of these were observed just once. Over 13% of the sample is taken by the ten largest. The treatment or condition label of this sample denotes: in vitro stimulation with specific CMV peptide epitopes to enrich CMV-specific T cells. The sample consisted of cultured CD8+ T cells from PBMCs, taken from culture after CMV antigen stimulation. The receptor set was obtained from a human donor in good health (CMV status not recorded). Some clones in this sample may be carry-over from other donors' samples.

The chain couples TRBV4-2 to TRBJ1-1; 7 bases are shared with TRBD1. This CDR3 is built from 14 residues. Germline V gene sequence: CDR1 LGHNA, CDR2 YNFKEQ. J lost 9 bases, V lost 3 bases, and 10 bases had no gene match. The CDR3 reads CASSHGQEGLKAFF. For the CDR3, the DNA is TGTGCCAGCAGCCACGGACAGGAGGGGTTGAAAGCTTTCTTT.

This clonotype was seen more than once but under ten times. The DNA for the CDR3 is TGTGCCAGCAGTCGTACAGGGGGCGGAGGTGAAGCTTTCTTT. As protein: CASSRTGGGGEAFF. The chain has TRBV7-8 and TRBJ1-1, with 9 bases identical to TRBD1. Germline lookup yields CDR1 SGHVS and CDR2 FQNEAQ. This CDR3 is built from 14 residues. The V segment lost 6 bases and the J segment 7 bases; nucleotides outside the gene matches: 9.

This chain connects TRBV19 to TRBJ1-1; 7 bases are shared with TRBD1. The CDR3 has 13 amino acids. Germline lookup yields CDR1 LNHDA and CDR2 SQIVND (reference sequence). The V segment lost 10 bases and the J segment 1 base; nucleotides outside the gene matches: 6. DNA for the CDR3: TGTGCCACAACTCGGACAGGGAACACTGAAGCTTTCTTT. Amino acid sequence: CATTRTGNTEAFF.

There are a few counts of this clonotype. This chain uses TRBV6-2 or TRBV6-3 with TRBJ1-1; D remains unclear. CDR3 length equals 15 residues. The germline gives CDR1 MNHEY, CDR2 SVGEGT. V lost 3 bases to trimming and J lost 0 bases, with 11 bases between them. The CDR3 reads CASSYLTYLNTEAFF. The CDR3 nucleotides read TGTGCCAGCAGTTATCTAACTTACCTGAACACTGAAGCTTTCTTT.

The rearrangement joins TRBV6-6 to TRBJ2-5, with TRBD2 matching over 10 bases. Germline CDR1 and CDR2: MNHNY and SVGAGI (reference sequence). This CDR3 region has 17 residues. V was pared by 0 bases and J by 5 bases, with 9 bases of the junction left unmatched. This chain's CDR3 is CASSYSRAGGPLETQYF. Written as DNA, the CDR3 is TGTGCCAGCAGTTACTCGCGAGCGGGGGGGCCCTTGGAGACCCAGTACTTC.

In this sample, this clonotype turned up once. The CDR3 sequence is CASSTPTSGGEEGTGELFF. CDR3 coding DNA: TGCGCCAGCAGCACCCCGACTAGCGGGGGGGAAGAAGGCACCGGGGAGCTGTTTTTT. The rearrangement links TRBV5-1 to TRBJ2-2; 14 bases line up with TRBD2. The CDR3 length is 19 residues. Trimming took 4 bases from V and 4 from J; bases not matched to a gene: 12. Germline V gives CDR1 SGHRS, CDR2 YFSETQ.

This clonotype was recorded a few times. This CDR3 reads CASSPGQILRGYTF. The CDR3 DNA reads as TGTGCCAGCAGTCCCGGACAGATTCTTAGGGGCTACACCTTC. The rearrangement links TRBV6-2 or TRBV6-3 to TRBJ1-2, with a weak D call TRBD1 (6 bases). The CDR3 is made up of 14 amino acids. V was clipped by 5 bases and J by 8 bases, with 18 bases between them. Looked up from germline, CDR1 is MNHEY and CDR2 is SVGEGT.

This sequence joins TRBV23-1 and TRBJ2-3; 9 bases fit TRBD2. TRBV23-1 is designated an ORF whose function remains uncertain. This CDR3 is 19 amino acids long. J lost 2 bases, V lost 2 bases, and 14 bases had no gene match. The CDR3 loop reads CASSQTGDSGGILTDTQYF. In DNA form, the CDR3 reads TGCGCCAGCAGTCAAACCGGGGATAGCGGGGGAATCCTCACAGATACGCAGTATTTT.

The genes are TRBV7-6 and TRBJ2-5; 9 nucleotides line up with TRBD1. The CDR3 is 15 residues long. V shed 3 bases and J 3 bases; nucleotides not matched to a gene: 5. Germline CDR1 is SGHVS and CDR2 is FNYEAQ. Here the CDR3 reads CASSFLDRGEETQYF. In DNA, the CDR3 is TGTGCCAGCAGCTTCCTCGACAGGGGGGAAGAGACCCAGTACTTC.

This clonotype was observed a few times. The rearrangement uses TRBV6-1 and TRBJ2-1; D is possibly TRBD2 (5 bases). Per the germline V gene, CDR1 is MNHNS and CDR2 is SASEGT. V lost 11 bases, J lost 9 bases, and 17 bases lay in between. There are 12 residues in the CDR3. CDR3 loop: CAGSAGIREQFF. The CDR3 DNA reads TGTGCCGGGAGCGCGGGTATCCGTGAGCAGTTCTTC.

This clonotype was seen only a few times. This chain links TRBV19 with TRBJ2-3, with 9 bases fitting TRBD1. Germline V gene sequence: CDR1 LNHDA, CDR2 SQIVND (reference sequence). The V segment lost 6 bases and the J segment 5 bases; nucleotides outside the gene matches: 3. The CDR3 is 13 residues long. This CDR3 reads CASRDRGGDTQYF. The CDR3 bases are TGTGCCAGTAGGGACAGGGGAGGAGATACGCAGTATTTT.

This chain uses TRBV19 with TRBJ1-1; D is ambiguous. CDR3 length: 14 residues. V was trimmed by 3 bases and J by 4 bases, leaving 12 bases between them. Germline V CDR1 and CDR2: LNHDA, SQIVND (reference sequence). In DNA form, the CDR3 reads TGTGCCAGTAGTATTCCGTGGGGTGTCACTGAAGCTTTCTTT. It specifies CASSIPWGVTEAFF.

The chain carries TRBV28 and TRBJ2-1, with 7 bases lining up with TRBD1. CDR1 is MDHEN and CDR2 is SYDVKM in the germline V gene. J gave up 6 bases and V 6 bases, and 8 bases lay outside the gene matches. CDR3 length: 14 amino acids. The CDR3 region has the DNA TGTGCCAGCAGAACGGACAGGCCATTCAATGAGCAGTTCTTC. It yields the protein CASRTDRPFNEQFF.

This clonotype was seen only a few times. The chain carries TRBV6-1 and TRBJ1-1; D not certain. V was shortened by 2 bases and J by 1 base, with 11 bases between the two germline ends. The CDR3 is 15 residues long. From germline, CDR1 is MNHNS and CDR2 SASEGT. CDR3 loop: CASSESRSQNTEAFF. CDR3 nucleotide sequence: TGTGCCAGCAGTGAATCCAGGAGTCAGAACACTGAAGCTTTCTTT.

This chain connects TRBV7-6 to TRBJ2-4; 9 bases fit TRBD1. Germline assignment: CDR1 SGHVS and CDR2 FNYEAQ. This CDR3 spans 14 amino acids. V lost 4 bases and J lost 10; bases outside the gene matches: 8. This CDR3 reads CASSSARDREIQYF. The DNA for the CDR3 is TGTGCCAGCAGCTCGGCCCGGGACAGGGAGATTCAGTACTTC.

This clonotype was counted ten times or more. The chain joins TRBV15 to TRBJ1-2; no clear D. This CDR3 region has 13 residues. CDR1 is LNHNV and CDR2 is YYDKDF in the germline V gene (reference sequence). The germline V and J ends were trimmed by 0 bases and 7 bases, with 9 bases remaining between them. CDR3 bases: TGTGCCACCAGCAGAGAAATGGGAAGTGGCTACACCTTC. Its translation is CATSREMGSGYTF.

This clonotype was detected ten times or more. The chain carries TRBV6-1 and TRBJ2-7; TRBD1 is a possible D gene (5 bases). CDR3 length equals 13 residues. CDR1 and CDR2 (germline): MNHNS, SASEGT. Trimming cost V 3 bases and J 3 bases, with 9 bases left between them. The CDR3 nucleotides read TGTGCCAGCAGTGATGGACACCTCTACGAGCAGTACGTC. Its translation is CASSDGHLYEQYV.

The chain couples TRBV7-9 to TRBJ2-7; 8 nucleotides line up with TRBD2. Germline V gives CDR1 SEHNR, CDR2 FQNEAQ (reference sequence). This CDR3 is 15 amino acids long. V dropped 6 bases and J dropped 3; count of bases not matched to a gene: 10. The CDR3 DNA reads as TGTGCCAGCAGAAACGGGGGAGCGGGGGACTACGAGCAGTACTTC. Translated, it gives CASRNGGAGDYEQYF.

This clonotype came up a few times. This chain connects TRBV10-3 to TRBJ1-5; D uncertain. V was cut by 6 bases and J by 0 bases, with 12 bases left in between. Germline V gives CDR1 ENHRY, CDR2 SYGVKD. The CDR3 is made up of 15 amino acids. CDR3 loop: CAIREDGYSNQPQHF. CDR3 coding DNA: TGTGCCATCAGGGAGGACGGGTATAGCAATCAGCCCCAGCATTTT.

The CDR3 region has the DNA TGTGCCAGCAGCTTGGCCGGGCGGGGGCCCCTCTCTGGGGCCAACGTCCTGACTTTC. This sequence encodes CASSLAGRGPLSGANVLTF. The chain is built from TRBV5-6 and TRBJ2-6; D is perhaps TRBD2 (7 bases). CDR1 and CDR2 (germline): SGHDT, YYEEEE. V lost 0 bases, J lost 0 bases, and 16 bases lay in between. The length of the CDR3 is 19 residues.

The rearrangement uses TRBV12-3 or TRBV12-4 and TRBJ1-1, with 8 bases that match TRBD1. The trim removed 5 bases at V and 0 bases at J, leaving 11 bases unmatched. The CDR3 is 17 amino acids. The CDR3 bases are TGTGCCAGCAGTCCACCTCGACAGGGGTCCCTGAACACTGAAGCTTTCTTT. It codes for CASSPPRQGSLNTEAFF.

V gene TRBV7-6 combines with J gene TRBJ2-7, with D possibly called TRBD1 or TRBD2 (5 bases each). In germline, CDR1 is SGHVS, CDR2 FNYEAQ. The CDR3 runs 16 residues. The V gene lost 2 bases and the J gene lost 1 base, with 15 bases spanning the gap. This CDR3 is CASSLSPSGGSYEQYF. The CDR3 coding sequence is TGTGCCAGCAGCTTATCCCCGTCTGGGGGTTCCTACGAGCAGTACTTC.

The table lists this clonotype with a few counts. The chain recombines TRBV18 with TRBJ1-5; TRBD1 aligns across 9 bases. Germline CDR1 is KGHSH and CDR2 is LQKENI. The length of the CDR3 is 19 residues. V dropped 3 bases and J dropped 5; count of bases not matched to a gene: 17. As DNA, the CDR3 is TGTGCCAGCTCACCCGGACAGGGGCAGATCTCCATGACCTATCAGCCCCAGCATTTT. Its translation is CASSPGQGQISMTYQPQHF.

This clonotype turned up a few times. J is TRBJ2-3 and V is TRBV11-3; D uncertain. The CDR3 totals 16 residues. Germline V gives CDR1 SGHNT, CDR2 YENEEA. V gave up 1 base and J gave up 2 bases, with 13 bases separating them. CDR3 sequence (DNA): TGTGCCAGCAGCTTAGGGGCTCGACTTGACACAGATACGCAGTATTTT. The encoded protein is CASSLGARLDTDTQYF.

This clonotype was recorded a few times. The chain's CDR3 is CASSDRDRNTGELFF. CDR3 coding DNA: TGTGCCAGCAGTGACCGGGACAGGAACACCGGGGAGCTGTTTTTT. The gene calls are TRBV25-1 and TRBJ2-2; 7 bases line up with TRBD1. Unmatched junction bases numbered 2, after V lost 3 bases and J lost 1 base. The CDR3 length is 15 residues. The germline V gene encodes CDR1 MGHDK and CDR2 SYGVNS.

The chain has TRBV3-1 and TRBJ1-2, with no clear D. The CDR3 consists of 14 residues. Germline V gives CDR1 LGHDT, CDR2 YNNKEL (reference sequence). Trimming took 0 bases from V and 8 from J, leaving 13 bases between them. DNA for the CDR3: TGTGCCAGCAGCCAAGATGCGGGAGTCGGAGGCTACACCTTC. This codes for CASSQDAGVGGYTF.

Note on this clonotype: Compared with germline, one end of the junction differs, possibly owing to a read error. The rearrangement uses TRBV7-6 and TRBJ1-1, with 8 nucleotides matching TRBD1. Germline CDR1 SGHVS, CDR2 FNYEAQ. This CDR3 has 15 amino acids. DNA for the CDR3: TGTGCCAACAGCTTAGGGGACAGGTATAACACTGAAGCTTTCTTT. Its protein product is CANSLGDRYNTEAFF.

In its sample, this clonotype was seen once. This chain connects TRBV20-1 to TRBJ2-1; the match to TRBD2 covers 8 bases. CDR1 is DFQATT, CDR2 SNEGSKA, per germline (reference sequence). The trim removed 7 bases at V and 3 bases at J, leaving 8 bases unmatched. The CDR3 has 14 amino acids. The CDR3 reads CSVSPRGVYNEQFF. For the CDR3, the DNA is TGCAGTGTTTCCCCGCGGGGGGTCTACAATGAGCAGTTCTTC.

This clonotype came up many times. This rearrangement joins TRBV12-3 or TRBV12-4 to TRBJ1-1; no clear D. Deletions cut 6 bases from V and 0 bases from J, with 14 bases between. This CDR3 has 15 residues. Written as DNA, the CDR3 is TGTGCCAGCAGCCCCTGGGGAAACATGAACACTGAAGCTTTCTTT. This sequence encodes CASSPWGNMNTEAFF.

This chain joins TRBV10-3 and TRBJ2-4; no clear D gene. From germline, CDR1 is ENHRY and CDR2 SYGVKD. Trimming took off 3 bases at V and 10 bases at J, with 10 bases between the two ends. The CDR3 covers 12 residues. This CDR3 is CAISDGLRIQYF. The CDR3 region has the DNA TGTGCCATCAGTGATGGGTTACGTATTCAGTACTTC.